This T cell receptor beta chain was found in a study of T cell responses to AZD1222 COVID-19 vaccine. The study, taken as a whole, reports: Epitopes outside B.1.351 and B.1.1.7 mutated regions reportedly drew nearly half of spike TCRs. The repertoires were collected only after the peak T cell response.

This table comes from immunoSEQ multiplex PCR, and its TCRdb copy is limited to in-frame clones, with some not included. The table has 90,000 to 120,000 clones, about 93% seen once. As for this clone: What it recognizes is unknown.

The sequence was obtained from an adult who received the AZD1222 COVID-19 vaccine. The sample was peripheral blood, taken 28 days after the second AZD1222 dose.

As DNA, the CDR3 is TGCGCCAGCAGCCAAGACATCGGTTTTGACACTGAAGCTTTCTTT. This gives the protein CASSQDIGFDTEAFF. The chain carries TRBV4-1 and TRBJ1-1; D not resolved. Trimming cost V 0 bases and J 3 bases, with 11 bases left between them. This CDR3 spans 15 amino acids. CDR1 MGHRA and CDR2 YSYEKL come from the germline V gene.